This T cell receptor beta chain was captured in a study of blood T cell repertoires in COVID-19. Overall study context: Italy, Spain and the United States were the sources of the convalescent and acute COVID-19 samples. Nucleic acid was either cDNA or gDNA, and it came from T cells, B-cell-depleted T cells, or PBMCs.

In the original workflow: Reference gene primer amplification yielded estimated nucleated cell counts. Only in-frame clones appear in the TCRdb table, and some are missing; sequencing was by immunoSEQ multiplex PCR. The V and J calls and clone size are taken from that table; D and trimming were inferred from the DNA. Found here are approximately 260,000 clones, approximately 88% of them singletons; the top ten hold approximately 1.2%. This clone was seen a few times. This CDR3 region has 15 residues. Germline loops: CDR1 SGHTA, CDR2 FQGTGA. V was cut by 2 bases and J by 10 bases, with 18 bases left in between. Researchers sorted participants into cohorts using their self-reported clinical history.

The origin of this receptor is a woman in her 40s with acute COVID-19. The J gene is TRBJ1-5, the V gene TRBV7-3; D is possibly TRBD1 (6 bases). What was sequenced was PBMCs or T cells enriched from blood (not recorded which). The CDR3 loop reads CASSLLGTGSSPQHF. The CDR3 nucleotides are TGTGCCAGCAGCTTACTTGGCACAGGGAGCAGCCCCCAGCATTTT.